This TCR beta chain was captured by sequencing in a study of shared clonotypes between healthy human individuals. Findings of the study overall: Since donors were few, the genetic and exposure-history diversity represented was limited. Clonotype sharing among donors was expected to depend on sequencing depth.

As concerns this clone: Its antigen remains unknown.

At the deep level, the assay was run. Investigators spread the genomic DNA of each subset evenly over several immunoSEQ plates. TCRdb's copy holds only in-frame clones and misses some; the assay was immunoSEQ multiplex PCR. The sample lists about 490,000 clones, roughly 78% seen once, with about 12% in the top ten. V was pared by 4 bases and J by 1 base, with 14 bases between. The CDR3 is 15 residues long. CDR1 is SGHRS and CDR2 is YFSETQ in the germline V gene. Input material: PBMCs. The TCR originated in a middle-aged woman in good health. Some clones in this sample may be carry-over from other donors' samples. This chain joins TRBV5-1 and TRBJ2-5, with a possible D match to TRBD1 (5 bases). The DNA for the CDR3 is TGCGCCAGCAGCCCGACAGCGATCCTCCAAGAGACCCAGTACTTC. Amino acid sequence: CASSPTAILQETQYF.